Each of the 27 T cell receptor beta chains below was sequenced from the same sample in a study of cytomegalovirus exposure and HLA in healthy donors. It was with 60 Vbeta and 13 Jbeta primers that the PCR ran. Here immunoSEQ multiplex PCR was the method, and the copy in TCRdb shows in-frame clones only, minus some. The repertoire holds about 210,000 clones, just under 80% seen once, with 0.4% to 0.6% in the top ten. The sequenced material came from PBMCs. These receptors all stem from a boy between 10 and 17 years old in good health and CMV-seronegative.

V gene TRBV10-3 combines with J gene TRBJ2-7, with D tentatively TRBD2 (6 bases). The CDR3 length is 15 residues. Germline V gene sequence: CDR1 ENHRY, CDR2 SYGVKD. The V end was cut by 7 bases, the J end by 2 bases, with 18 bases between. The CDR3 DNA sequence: TGTGCCATCAAGCGGGTCGGAGAAGGCCCCTACGAGCAGTACTTC. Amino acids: CAIKRVGEGPYEQYF.

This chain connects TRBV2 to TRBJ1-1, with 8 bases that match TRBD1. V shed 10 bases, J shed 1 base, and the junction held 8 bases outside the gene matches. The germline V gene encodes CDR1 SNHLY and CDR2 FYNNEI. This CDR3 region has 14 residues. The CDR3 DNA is TGTGCCACCAAGGAGGGGACAGGGAACACTGAAGCTTTCTTT. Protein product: CATKEGTGNTEAFF.

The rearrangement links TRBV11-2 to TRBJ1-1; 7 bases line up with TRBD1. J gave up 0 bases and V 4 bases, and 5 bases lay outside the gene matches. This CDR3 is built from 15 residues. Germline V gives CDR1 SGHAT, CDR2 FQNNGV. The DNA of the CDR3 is TGTGCCAGCAGCTCGACAGGGCGGTTGAACACTGAAGCTTTCTTT. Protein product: CASSSTGRLNTEAFF. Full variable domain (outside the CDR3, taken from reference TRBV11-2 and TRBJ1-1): EAGVAQSPRYKIIEKRQSVAFWCNPISGHATLYWYQQILGQGPKLLIQFQNNGVVDDSQLPKDRFSAERLKGVDSTLKIQPAKLEDSAVYLCASSSTGRLNTEAFFGQGTRLTVV.

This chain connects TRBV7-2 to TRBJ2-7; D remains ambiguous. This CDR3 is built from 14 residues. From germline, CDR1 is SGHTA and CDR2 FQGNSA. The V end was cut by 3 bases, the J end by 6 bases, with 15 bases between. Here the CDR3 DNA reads TGTGCCAGCAGCTTTGTGAGCCGAGACACCGAGCAGTACTTC. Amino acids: CASSFVSRDTEQYF.

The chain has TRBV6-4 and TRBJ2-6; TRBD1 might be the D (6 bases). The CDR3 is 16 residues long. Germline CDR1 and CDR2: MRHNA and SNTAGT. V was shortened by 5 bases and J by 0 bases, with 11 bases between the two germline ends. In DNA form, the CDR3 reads TGTGCCAGCAGTTCAAGGGGGACCTCTGGGGCCAACGTCCTGACTTTC. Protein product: CASSSRGTSGANVLTF.

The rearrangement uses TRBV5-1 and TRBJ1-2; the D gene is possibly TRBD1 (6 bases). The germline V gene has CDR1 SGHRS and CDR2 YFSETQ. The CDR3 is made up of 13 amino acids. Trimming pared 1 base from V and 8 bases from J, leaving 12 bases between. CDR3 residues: CASSLNEGQGYTF. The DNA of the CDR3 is TGCGCCAGCAGCTTGAATGAAGGACAGGGCTACACCTTC. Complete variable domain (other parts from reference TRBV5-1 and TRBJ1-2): KAGVTQTPRYLIKTRGQQVTLSCSPISGHRSVSWYQQTPGQGLQFLFEYFSETQRNKGNFPGRFSGRQFSNSRSEMNVSTLELGDSALYLCASSLNEGQGYTFGSGTRLTVV.

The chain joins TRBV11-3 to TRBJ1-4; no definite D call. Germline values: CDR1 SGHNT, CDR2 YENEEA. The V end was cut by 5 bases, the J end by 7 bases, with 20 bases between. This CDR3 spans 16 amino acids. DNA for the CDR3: TGTGCCAGCAGCCCGGGATCCGCGCCCACGATTGAAAAACTGTTTTTT. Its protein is CASSPGSAPTIEKLFF.

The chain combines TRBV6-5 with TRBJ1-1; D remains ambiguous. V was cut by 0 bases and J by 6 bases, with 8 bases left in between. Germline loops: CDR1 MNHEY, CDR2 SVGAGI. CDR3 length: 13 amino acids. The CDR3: CASSYSMAPEAFF. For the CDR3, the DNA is TGTGCCAGCAGTTACTCGATGGCACCTGAAGCTTTCTTT.

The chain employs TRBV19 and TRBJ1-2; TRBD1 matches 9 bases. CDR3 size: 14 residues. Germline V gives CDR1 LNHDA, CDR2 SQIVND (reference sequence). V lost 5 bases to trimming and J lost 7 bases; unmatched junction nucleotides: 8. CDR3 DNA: TGTGCCAGTAGTGCCCAACAGGGGGCGCTTGGCTACACCTTC. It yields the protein CASSAQQGALGYTF.

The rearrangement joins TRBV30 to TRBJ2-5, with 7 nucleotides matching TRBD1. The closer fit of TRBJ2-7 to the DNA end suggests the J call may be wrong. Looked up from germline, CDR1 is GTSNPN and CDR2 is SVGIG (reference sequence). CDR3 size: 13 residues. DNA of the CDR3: TGTGCCTGGAGTGGGGACAGATCCTACGAGCAGTACTTC. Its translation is CAWSGDRSYEQYF.

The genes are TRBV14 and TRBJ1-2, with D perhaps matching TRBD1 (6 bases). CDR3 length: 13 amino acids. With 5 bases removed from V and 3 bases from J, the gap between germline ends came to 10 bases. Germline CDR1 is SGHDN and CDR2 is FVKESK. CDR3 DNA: TGTGCCAGCAGCGAACAGGGCTACTATGGCTACACCTTC. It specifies CASSEQGYYGYTF.

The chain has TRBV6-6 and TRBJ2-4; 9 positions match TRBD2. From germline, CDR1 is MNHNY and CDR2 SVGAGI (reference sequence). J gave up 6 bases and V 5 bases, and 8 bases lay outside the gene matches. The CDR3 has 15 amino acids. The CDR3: CASSVAASGVNIQYF. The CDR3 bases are TGTGCCAGCAGTGTGGCGGCTAGCGGGGTAAACATTCAGTACTTC.

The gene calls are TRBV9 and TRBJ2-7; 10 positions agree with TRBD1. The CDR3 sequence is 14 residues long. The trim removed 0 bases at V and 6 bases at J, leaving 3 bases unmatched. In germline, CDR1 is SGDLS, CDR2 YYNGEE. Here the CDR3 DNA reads TGTGCCAGCAGCGTAGGGGGACAGGGGACCGAGCAGTACTTC. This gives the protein CASSVGGQGTEQYF.

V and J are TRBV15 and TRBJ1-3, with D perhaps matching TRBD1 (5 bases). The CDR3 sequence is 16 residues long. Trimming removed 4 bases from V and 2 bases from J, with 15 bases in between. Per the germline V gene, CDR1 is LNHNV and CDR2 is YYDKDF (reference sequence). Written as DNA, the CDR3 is TGTGCCACCAGCAAAGAACCGACAGATCCTGGAAACACCATATATTTT. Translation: CATSKEPTDPGNTIYF.

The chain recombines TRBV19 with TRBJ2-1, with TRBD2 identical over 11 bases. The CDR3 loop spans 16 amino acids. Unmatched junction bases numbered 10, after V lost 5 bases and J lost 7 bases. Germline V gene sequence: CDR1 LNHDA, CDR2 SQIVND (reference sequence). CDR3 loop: CASSSLSGRGKNEQFF. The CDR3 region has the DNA TGTGCCAGTAGTTCTCTTAGCGGGAGGGGGAAGAATGAGCAGTTCTTC.

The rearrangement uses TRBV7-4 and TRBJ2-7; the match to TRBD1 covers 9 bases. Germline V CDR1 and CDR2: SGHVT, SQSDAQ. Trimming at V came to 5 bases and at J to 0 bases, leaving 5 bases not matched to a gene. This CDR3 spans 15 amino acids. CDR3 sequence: CASSPKDRGSYEQYF. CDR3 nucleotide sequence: TGTGCCAGCAGCCCAAAGGACAGGGGCTCCTACGAGCAGTACTTC.

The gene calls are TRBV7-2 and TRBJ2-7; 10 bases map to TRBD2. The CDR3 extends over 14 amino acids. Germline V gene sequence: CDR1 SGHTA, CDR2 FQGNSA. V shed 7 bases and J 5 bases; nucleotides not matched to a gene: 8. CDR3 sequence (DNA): TGTGCCAGCAACCAGGGACTAGCGATCCACGAGCAGTACTTC. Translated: CASNQGLAIHEQYF.

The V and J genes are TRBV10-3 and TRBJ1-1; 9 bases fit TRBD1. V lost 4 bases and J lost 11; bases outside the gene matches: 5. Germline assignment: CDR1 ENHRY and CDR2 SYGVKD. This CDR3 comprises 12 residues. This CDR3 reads CAISGGQGLAFF. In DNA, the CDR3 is TGTGCCATCAGTGGGGGACAGGGTTTGGCTTTCTTT.

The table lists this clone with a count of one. The CDR3 sequence is CAWSTQGLGNQPQHF. In nucleotides, the CDR3 is TGTGCCTGGAGCACACAGGGGCTAGGCAATCAGCCCCAGCATTTT. J is TRBJ1-5 and V is TRBV30; 7 nucleotides align to TRBD1. J lost 2 bases, V lost 3 bases, and 7 bases had no gene match. Germline V gives CDR1 GTSNPN, CDR2 SVGIG (reference sequence). This CDR3 is 15 amino acids long.

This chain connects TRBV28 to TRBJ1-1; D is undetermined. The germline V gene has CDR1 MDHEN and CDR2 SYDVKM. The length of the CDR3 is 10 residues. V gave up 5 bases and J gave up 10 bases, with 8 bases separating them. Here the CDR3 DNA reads TGTGCCAGCAGTGAGGGCCGAGCTTTCTTT. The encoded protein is CASSEGRAFF. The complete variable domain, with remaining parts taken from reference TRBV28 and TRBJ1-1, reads DVKVTQSSRYLVKRTGEKVFLECVQDMDHENMFWYRQDPGLGLRLIYFSYDVKMKEKGDIPEGYSVSREKKERFSLILESASTNQTSMYLCASSEGRAFFGQGTRLTVV.

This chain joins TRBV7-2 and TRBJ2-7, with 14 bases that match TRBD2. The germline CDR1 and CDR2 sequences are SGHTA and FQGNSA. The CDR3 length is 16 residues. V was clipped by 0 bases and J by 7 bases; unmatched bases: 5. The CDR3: CASSLAGLAGAGEQYF. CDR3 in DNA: TGTGCCAGCAGCTTAGCGGGACTAGCGGGAGCGGGTGAGCAGTACTTC. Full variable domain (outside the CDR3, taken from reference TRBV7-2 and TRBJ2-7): GAGVSQSPSNKVTEKGKDVELRCDPISGHTALYWYRQSLGQGLEFLIYFQGNSAPDKSGLPSDRFSAERTGGSVSTLTIQRTQQEDSAVYLCASSLAGLAGAGEQYFGPGTRLTVT.

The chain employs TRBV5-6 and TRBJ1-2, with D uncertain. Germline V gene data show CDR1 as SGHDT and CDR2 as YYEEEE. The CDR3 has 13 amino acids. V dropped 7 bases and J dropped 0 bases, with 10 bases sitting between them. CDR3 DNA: TGTGCCAGCTTTATGACTTCTAACTATGGCTACACCTTC. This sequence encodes CASFMTSNYGYTF.

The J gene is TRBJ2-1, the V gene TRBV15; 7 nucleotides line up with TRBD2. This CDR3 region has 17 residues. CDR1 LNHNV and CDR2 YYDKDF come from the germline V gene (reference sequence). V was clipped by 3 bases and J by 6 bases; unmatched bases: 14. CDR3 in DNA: TGTGCCACCAGCAGGAAGCGGTCTAGCGGAAACAGCAATGAGCAGTTCTTC. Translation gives CATSRKRSSGNSNEQFF.

In DNA form, the CDR3 reads TGTGCCAGCTCACCCCCCGGACAGAGCAATCAGCCCCAGCATTTT. Its protein is CASSPPGQSNQPQHF. The chain carries TRBV18 and TRBJ1-5, with D tentatively TRBD1 (6 bases). Germline-derived CDR1 and CDR2 are KGHSH and LQKENI. This CDR3 is 15 amino acids long. Deletions cut 3 bases from V and 1 base from J, with 10 bases between.

The CDR3 coding sequence is TGTGCCAGCAGTGAAGCCCAGGGGACTGGCTACACCTTC. Translating it yields CASSEAQGTGYTF. The chain employs TRBV6-1 and TRBJ1-2; possibly TRBD1 for D (6 bases). The V end was cut by 0 bases, the J end by 7 bases, with 9 bases between. The CDR3 runs to 13 residues. The germline V gene encodes CDR1 MNHNS and CDR2 SASEGT.

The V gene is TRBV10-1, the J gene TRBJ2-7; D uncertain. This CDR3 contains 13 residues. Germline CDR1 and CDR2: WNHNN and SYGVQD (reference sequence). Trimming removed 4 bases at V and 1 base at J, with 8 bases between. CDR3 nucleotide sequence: TGCGCCAGCAGTGTGGGCCCTTCCTACGAGCAGTACTTC. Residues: CASSVGPSYEQYF.

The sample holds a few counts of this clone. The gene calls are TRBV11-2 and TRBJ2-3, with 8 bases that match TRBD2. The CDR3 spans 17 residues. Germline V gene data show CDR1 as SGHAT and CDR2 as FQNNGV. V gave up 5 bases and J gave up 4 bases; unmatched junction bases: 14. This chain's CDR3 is CASSPRGAGGIADTQYF. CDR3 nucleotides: TGTGCCAGCAGCCCCCGGGGTGCGGGAGGAATCGCAGATACGCAGTATTTT.